This entry concerns a single TCR beta chain. Random hexamers were used to reverse transcribe an amount of roughly 0.5 to 1 ug RNA. TCRdb re-derived calls from the immunoSEQ multiplex PCR reads in MiXCR, one entry per CDR3 protein. The data show around 150,000 distinct CDR3 sequences, with 94% seen just once and approximately 0.25% held by the top ten. The source of the sample is a study of CD8 T cells in Susac syndrome. Germline-derived CDR1 and CDR2 are LNHNV and YYDKDF (reference sequence). V lost 3 bases and J lost 3, with 9 bases in between. The CDR3 runs 14 residues. The receptor was isolated from a human donor in good health. Sample: CD8+ T cells from PBMCs. V and J are TRBV15 and TRBJ1-5; weak D call: TRBD1 (6 bases). CDR3 nucleotide sequence: TGTGCCACCAGCAGCCGGGACACCAATCAGCCCCAGCATTTT. Translated: CATSSRDTNQPQHF.